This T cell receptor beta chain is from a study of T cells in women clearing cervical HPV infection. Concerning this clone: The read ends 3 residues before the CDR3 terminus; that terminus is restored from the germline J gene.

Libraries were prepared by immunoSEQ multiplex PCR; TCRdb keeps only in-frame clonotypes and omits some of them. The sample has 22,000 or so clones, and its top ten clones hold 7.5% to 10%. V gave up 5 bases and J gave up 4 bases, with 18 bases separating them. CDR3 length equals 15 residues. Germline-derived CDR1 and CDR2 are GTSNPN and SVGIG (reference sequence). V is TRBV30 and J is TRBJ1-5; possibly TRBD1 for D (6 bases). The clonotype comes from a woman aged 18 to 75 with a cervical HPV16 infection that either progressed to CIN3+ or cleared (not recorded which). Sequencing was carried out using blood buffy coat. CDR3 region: CAWGQFGQRNQPQHF. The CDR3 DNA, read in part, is TGTGCCTGGGGTCAATTTGGACAGAGGAATCAGCCC. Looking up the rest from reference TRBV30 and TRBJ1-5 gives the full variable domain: SQTIHQWPATLVQPVGSPLSLECTVEGTSNPNLYWYRQAAGRGLQLLFYSVGIGQISSEVPQNLSASRPQDRQFILSSKKLLLSDSGFYLCAWGQFGQRNQPQHFGDGTRLSIL.